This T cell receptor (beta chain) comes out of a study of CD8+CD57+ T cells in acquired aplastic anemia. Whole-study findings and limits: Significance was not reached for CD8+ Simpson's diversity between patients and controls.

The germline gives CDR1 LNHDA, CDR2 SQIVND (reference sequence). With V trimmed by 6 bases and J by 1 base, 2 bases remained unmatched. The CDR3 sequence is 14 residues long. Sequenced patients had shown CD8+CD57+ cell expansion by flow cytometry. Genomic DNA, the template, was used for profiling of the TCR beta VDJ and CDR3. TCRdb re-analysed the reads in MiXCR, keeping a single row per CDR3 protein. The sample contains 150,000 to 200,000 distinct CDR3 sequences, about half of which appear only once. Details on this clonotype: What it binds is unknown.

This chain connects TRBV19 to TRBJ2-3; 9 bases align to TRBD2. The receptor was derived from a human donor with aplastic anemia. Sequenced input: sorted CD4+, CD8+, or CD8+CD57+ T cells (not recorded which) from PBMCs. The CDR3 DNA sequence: TGTGCCAGTAGGCCTAGCGGGGGCACAGATACGCAGTATTTT. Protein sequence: CASRPSGGTDTQYF.